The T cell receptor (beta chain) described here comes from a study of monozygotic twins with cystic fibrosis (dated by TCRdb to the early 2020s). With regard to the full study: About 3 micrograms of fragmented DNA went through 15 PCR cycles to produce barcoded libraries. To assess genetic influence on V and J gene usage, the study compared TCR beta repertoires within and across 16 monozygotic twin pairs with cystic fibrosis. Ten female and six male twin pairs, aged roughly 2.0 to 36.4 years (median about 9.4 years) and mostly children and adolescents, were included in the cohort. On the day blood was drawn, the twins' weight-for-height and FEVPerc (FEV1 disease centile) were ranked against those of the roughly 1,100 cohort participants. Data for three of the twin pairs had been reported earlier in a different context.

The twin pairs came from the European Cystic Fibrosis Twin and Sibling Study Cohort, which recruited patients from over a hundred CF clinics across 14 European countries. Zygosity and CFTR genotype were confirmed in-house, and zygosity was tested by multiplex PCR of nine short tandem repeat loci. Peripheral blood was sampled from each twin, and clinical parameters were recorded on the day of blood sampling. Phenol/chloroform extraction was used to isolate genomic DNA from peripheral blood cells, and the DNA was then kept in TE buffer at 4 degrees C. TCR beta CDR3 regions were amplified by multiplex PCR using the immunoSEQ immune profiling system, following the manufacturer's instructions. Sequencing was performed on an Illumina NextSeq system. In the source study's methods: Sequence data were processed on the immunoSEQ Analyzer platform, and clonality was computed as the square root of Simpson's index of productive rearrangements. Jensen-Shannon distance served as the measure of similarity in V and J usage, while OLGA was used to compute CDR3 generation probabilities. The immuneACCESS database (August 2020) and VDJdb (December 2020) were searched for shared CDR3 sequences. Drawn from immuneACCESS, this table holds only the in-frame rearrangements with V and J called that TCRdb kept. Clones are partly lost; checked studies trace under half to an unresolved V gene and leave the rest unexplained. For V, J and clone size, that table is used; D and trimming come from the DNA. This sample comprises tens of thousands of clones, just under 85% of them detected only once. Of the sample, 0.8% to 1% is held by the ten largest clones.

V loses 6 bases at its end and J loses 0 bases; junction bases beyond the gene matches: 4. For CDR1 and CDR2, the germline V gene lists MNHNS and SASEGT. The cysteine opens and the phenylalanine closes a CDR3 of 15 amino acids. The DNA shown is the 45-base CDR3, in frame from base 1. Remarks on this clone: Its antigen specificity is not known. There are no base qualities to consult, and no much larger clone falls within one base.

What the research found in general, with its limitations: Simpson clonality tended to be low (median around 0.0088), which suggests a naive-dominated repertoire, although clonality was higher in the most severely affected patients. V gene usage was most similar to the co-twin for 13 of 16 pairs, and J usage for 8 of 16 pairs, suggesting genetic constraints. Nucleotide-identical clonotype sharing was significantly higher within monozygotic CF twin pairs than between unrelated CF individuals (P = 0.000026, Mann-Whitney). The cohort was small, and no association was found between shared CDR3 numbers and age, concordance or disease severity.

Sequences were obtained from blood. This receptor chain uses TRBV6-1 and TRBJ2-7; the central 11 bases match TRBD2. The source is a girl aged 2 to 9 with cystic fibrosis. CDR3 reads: CASSRLAGSSYEQYF. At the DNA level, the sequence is TGTGCCAGCAGCAGACTAGCGGGGAGCTCCTACGAGCAGTACTTC.